This TCR beta chain emerged from a study of T-cell reconstitution after alpha-beta-depleted transplantation in children. This clonotype was seen once. This sample's TCRbeta library carried unique molecular identifier barcodes. A single record per CDR3 protein comes from TCRdb applying MiXCR to the PCR reads. Here the sample spans 500,000 to 600,000 distinct CDR3 sequences, around 17% being singletons. The source of this sequence is a human donor who donated a stem cell graft to a child with acute lymphoblastic leukemia. Sequenced material: PBMCs from the stem cell graft donor, taken from the stem cell graft.

For the CDR3, the DNA is TGTGCCAGCAGTTACGCAGAGGGAAACACCATATATTTT. This sequence encodes CASSYAEGNTIYF. The V and J genes are TRBV6-6 and TRBJ1-3; unclear D gene. The CDR3 runs 13 residues. In germline, CDR1 is MNHNY, CDR2 SVGAGI (reference sequence). With 2 bases removed from V and 4 bases from J, the gap between germline ends came to 6 bases.